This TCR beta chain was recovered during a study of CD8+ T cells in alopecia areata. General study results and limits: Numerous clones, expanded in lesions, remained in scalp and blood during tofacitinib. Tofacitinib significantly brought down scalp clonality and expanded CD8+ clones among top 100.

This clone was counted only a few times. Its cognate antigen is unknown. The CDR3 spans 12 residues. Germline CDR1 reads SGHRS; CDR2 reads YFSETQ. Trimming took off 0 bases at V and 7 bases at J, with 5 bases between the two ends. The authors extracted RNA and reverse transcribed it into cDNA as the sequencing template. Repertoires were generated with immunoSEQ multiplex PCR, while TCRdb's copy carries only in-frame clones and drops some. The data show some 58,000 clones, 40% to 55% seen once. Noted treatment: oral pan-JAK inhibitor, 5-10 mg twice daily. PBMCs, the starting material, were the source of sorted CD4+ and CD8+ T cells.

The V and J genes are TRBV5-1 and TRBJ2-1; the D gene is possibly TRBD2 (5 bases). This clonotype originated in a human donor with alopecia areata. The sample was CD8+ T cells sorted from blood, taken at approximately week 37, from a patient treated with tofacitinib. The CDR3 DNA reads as TGCGCCAGCAGCTTGGGGAGGAATGAGCAGTTCTTC. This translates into CASSLGRNEQFF.